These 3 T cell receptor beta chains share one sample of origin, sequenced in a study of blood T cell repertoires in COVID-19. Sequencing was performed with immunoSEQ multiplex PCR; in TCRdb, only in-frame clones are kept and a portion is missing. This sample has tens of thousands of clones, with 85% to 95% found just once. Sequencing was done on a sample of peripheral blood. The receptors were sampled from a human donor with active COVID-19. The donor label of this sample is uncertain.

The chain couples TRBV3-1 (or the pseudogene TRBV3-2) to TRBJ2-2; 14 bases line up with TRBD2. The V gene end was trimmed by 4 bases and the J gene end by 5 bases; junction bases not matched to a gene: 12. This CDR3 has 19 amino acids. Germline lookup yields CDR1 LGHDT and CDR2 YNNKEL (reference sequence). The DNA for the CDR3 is TGTGCCAGCAGCCGACCGGGACTAGCGGGAGAAGGGTTAACCGGGGAGCTGTTTTTT. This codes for CASSRPGLAGEGLTGELFF.

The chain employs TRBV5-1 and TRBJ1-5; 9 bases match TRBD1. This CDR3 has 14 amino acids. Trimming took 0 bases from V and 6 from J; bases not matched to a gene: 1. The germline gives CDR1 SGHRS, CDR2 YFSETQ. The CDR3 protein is CASSLVGQGQPQHF. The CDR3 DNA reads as TGCGCCAGCAGCTTGGTGGGACAGGGTCAGCCCCAGCATTTT.

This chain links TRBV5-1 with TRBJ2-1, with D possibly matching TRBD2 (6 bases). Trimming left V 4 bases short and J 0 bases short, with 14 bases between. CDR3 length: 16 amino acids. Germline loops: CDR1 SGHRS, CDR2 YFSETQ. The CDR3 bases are TGCGCCAGCAGCCTACAGAGCGGGCTCTCCTACAATGAGCAGTTCTTC. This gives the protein CASSLQSGLSYNEQFF.